The present T cell receptor (beta chain) was sequenced within a study of blood T cell repertoires in COVID-19. Turning to the study itself: Acute and convalescent COVID-19 specimens originated in the United States, Italy and Spain.

Here immunoSEQ multiplex PCR was the method, and the copy in TCRdb shows in-frame clones only, minus some. The sample has roughly 330,000 clones, around nine tenths seen once. After removal of 2 bases from V and 5 bases from J, the junction contained 11 bases not matched to a gene. The germline CDR1 and CDR2 sequences are SGHDT and YYEEEE. The CDR3 is 18 residues long. This rearrangement joins TRBV5-6 to TRBJ2-2; 11 bases map to TRBD2. Sequences were obtained from PBMCs or T cells enriched from blood (not recorded which). The clonotype originates from a woman aged 25 to 39 who had recovered from COVID-19. The CDR3 loop reads CASSLSTSGGRKTGELFF. The CDR3 DNA sequence: TGTGCCAGCAGCTTATCTACTAGCGGGGGCCGGAAAACCGGGGAGCTGTTTTTT. The full variable domain, completed using reference TRBV5-6 and TRBJ2-2, is DAGVTQSPTHLIKTRGQQVTLRCSPKSGHDTVSWYQQALGQGPQFIFQYYEEEERQRGNFPDRFSGHQFPNYSSELNVNALLLGDSALYLCASSLSTSGGRKTGELFFGEGSRLTVL.